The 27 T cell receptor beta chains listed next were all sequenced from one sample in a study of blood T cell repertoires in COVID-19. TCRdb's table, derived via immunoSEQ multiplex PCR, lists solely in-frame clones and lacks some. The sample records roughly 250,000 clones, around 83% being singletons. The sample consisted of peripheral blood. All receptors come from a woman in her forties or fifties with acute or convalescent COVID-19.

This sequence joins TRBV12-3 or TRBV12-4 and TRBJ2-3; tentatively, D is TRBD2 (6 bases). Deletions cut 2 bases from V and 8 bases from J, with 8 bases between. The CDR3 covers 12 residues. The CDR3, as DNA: TGTGCCAGCAGTTTACCGGGGGTTACGCAGTATTTT. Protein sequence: CASSLPGVTQYF.

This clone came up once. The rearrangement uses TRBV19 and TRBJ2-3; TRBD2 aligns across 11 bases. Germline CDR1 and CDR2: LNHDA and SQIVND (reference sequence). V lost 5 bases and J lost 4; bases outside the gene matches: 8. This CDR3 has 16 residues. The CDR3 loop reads CASSPTSGGIADTQYF. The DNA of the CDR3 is TGTGCCAGTAGTCCAACTAGCGGGGGTATTGCAGATACGCAGTATTTT.

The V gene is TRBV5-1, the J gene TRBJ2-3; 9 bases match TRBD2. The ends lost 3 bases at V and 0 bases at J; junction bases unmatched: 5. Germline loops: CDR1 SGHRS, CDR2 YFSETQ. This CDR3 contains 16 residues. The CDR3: CASSSLLAGSTDTQYF. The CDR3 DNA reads TGCGCCAGCAGCTCGCTCCTAGCGGGGAGCACAGATACGCAGTATTTT.

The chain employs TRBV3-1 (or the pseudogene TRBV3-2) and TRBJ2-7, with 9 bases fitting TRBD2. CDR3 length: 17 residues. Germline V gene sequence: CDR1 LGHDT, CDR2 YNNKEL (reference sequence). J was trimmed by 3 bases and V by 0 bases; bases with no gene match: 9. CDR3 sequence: CASSQDPWREGLYEQYF. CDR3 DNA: TGTGCCAGCAGCCAAGATCCCTGGCGGGAGGGCCTCTACGAGCAGTACTTC.

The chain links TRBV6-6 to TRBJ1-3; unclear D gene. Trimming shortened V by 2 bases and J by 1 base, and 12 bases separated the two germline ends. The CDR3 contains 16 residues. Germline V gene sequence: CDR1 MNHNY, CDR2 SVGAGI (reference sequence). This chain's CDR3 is CASSYTPMSSGNTIYF. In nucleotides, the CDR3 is TGTGCCAGCAGTTACACGCCAATGAGTTCTGGAAACACCATATATTTT.

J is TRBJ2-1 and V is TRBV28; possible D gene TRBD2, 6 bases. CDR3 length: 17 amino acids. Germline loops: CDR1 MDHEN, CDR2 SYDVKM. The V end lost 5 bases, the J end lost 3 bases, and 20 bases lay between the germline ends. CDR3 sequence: CASSAQLRDSNYNEQFF. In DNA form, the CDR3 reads TGTGCCAGCAGTGCCCAACTCCGGGACTCTAACTACAATGAGCAGTTCTTC.

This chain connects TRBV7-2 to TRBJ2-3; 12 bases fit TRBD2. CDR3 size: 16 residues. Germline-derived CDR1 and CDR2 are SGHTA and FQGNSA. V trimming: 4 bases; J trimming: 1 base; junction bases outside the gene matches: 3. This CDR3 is CASSYRLAGGTDTQYF. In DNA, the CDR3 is TGTGCCAGCAGCTACCGACTAGCGGGGGGCACAGATACGCAGTATTTT.

The CDR3 protein is CASSVSTGGIAGANVLTF. CDR3 nucleotides: TGCGCCAGCAGCGTATCGACAGGGGGTATAGCTGGGGCCAACGTCCTGACTTTC. This chain uses TRBV5-1 with TRBJ2-6; 9 bases match TRBD1. Trimming removed 4 bases from V and 2 bases from J; junction bases left unmatched: 10. This CDR3 contains 18 residues. Germline V gene data show CDR1 as SGHRS and CDR2 as YFSETQ.

CDR3 sequence: CASSQDPGTGNEKLFF. The DNA of the CDR3 is TGTGCCAGCAGCCAAGACCCCGGGACAGGGAATGAAAAACTGTTTTTT. V and J are TRBV3-1 (or the pseudogene TRBV3-2) and TRBJ1-4, with 9 bases that match TRBD1. This CDR3 region has 16 residues. The J segment lost 5 bases and the V segment lost 0 bases, leaving 4 bases of the junction unmatched. Germline lookup yields CDR1 LGHDT and CDR2 YNNKEL (reference sequence).

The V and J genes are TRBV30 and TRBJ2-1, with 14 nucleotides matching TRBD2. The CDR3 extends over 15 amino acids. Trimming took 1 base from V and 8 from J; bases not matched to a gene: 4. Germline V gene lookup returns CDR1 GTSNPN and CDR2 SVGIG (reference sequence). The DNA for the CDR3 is TGTGCCTGGAGTGGGGGACTAGCGGGAGTGGATGAGCAGTTCTTC. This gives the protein CAWSGGLAGVDEQFF.

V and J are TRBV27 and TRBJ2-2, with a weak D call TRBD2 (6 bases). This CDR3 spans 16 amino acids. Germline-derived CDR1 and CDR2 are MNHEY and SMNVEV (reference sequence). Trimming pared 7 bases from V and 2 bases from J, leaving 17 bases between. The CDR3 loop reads CASKSVEGGNTGELFF. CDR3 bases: TGTGCCAGCAAATCCGTAGAGGGAGGTAACACCGGGGAGCTGTTTTTT.

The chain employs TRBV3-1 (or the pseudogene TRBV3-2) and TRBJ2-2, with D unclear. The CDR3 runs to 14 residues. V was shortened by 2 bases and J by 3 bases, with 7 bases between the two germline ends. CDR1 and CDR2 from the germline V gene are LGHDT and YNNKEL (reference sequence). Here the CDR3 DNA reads TGTGCCAGCAGCCAATCCGACTACACCGGGGAGCTGTTTTTT. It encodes CASSQSDYTGELFF.

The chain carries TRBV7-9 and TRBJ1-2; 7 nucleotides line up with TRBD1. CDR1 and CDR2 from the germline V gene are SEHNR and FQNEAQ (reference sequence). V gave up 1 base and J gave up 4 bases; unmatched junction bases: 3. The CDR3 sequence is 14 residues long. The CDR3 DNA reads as TGTGCCAGCAGCTTAGAAGGGGGCGCCTATGGCTACACCTTC. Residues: CASSLEGGAYGYTF.

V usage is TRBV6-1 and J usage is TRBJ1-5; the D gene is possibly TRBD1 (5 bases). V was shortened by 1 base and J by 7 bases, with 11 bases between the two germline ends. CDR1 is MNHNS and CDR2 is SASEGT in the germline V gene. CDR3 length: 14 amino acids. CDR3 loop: CASSEGGAQQPQHF. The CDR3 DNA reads TGTGCCAGCAGTGAAGGCGGGGCCCAACAGCCCCAGCATTTT.

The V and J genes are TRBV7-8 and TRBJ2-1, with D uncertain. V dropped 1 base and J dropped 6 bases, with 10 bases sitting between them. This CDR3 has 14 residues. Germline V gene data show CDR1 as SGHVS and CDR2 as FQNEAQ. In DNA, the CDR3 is TGTGCCAGCAGCTTAGGAACTCTCACCAATGAGCAGTTCTTC. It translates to CASSLGTLTNEQFF.

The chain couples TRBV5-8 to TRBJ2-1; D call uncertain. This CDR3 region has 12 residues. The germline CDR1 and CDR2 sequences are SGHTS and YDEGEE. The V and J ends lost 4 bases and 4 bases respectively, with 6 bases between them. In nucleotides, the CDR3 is TGTGCCAGCAGCCGCCGGTACAATGAGCAGTTCTTC. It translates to CASSRRYNEQFF.

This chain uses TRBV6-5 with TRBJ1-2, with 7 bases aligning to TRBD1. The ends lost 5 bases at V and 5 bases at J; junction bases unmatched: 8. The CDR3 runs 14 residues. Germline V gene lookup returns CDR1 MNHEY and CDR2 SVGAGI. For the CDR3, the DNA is TGTGCCAGCAGTCCGATTGGGACAGAATATGGCTACACCTTC. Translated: CASSPIGTEYGYTF.

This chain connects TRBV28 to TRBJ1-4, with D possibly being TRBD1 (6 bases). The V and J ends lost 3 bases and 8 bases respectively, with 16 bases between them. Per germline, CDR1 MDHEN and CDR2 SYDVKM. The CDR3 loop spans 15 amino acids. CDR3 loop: CASSFFQGMGEKLFF. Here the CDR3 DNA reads TGTGCCAGCAGTTTTTTCCAGGGGATGGGGGAAAAACTGTTTTTT.

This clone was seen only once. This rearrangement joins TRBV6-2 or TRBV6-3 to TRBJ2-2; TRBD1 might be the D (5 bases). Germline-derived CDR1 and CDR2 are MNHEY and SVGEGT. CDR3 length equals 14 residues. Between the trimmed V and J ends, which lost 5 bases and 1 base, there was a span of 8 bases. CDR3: CASSKTENTGELFF. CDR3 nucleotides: TGTGCCAGCAGTAAGACAGAGAACACCGGGGAGCTGTTTTTT.

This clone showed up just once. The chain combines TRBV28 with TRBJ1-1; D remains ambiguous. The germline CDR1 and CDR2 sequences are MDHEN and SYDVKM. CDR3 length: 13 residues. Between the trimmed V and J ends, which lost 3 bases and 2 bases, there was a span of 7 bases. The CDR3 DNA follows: TGTGCCAGCAGTTTCCCGGGTAACACTGAAGCTTTCTTT. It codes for CASSFPGNTEAFF.

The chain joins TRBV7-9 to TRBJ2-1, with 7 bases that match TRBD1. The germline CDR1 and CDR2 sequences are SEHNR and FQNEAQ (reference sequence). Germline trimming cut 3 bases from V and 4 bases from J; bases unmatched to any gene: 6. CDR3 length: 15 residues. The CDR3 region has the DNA TGTGCCAGCAGCTTTGGGCAGGGGGTTTACAATGAGCAGTTCTTC. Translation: CASSFGQGVYNEQFF.

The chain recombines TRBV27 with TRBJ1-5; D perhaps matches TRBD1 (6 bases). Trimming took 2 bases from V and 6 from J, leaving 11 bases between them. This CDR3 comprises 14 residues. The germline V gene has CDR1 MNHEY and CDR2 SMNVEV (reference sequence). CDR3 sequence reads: CASSLRGGGQPQHF. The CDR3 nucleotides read TGTGCCAGCAGTTTAAGGGGGGGCGGTCAGCCCCAGCATTTT.

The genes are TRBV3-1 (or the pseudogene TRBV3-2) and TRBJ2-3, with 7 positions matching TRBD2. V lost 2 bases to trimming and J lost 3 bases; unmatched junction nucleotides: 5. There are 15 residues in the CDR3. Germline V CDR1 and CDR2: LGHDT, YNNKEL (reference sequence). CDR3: CASSQRLAETDTQYF. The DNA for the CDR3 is TGTGCCAGCAGCCAACGGCTAGCGGAAACAGATACGCAGTATTTT.

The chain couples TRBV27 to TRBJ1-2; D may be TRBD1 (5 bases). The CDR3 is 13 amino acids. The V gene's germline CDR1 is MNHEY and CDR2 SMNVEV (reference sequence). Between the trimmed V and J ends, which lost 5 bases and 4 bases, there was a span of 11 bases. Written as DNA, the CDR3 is TGTGCCAGCAGTCAAGGGGCCGGCTATGGCTACACCTTC. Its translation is CASSQGAGYGYTF.

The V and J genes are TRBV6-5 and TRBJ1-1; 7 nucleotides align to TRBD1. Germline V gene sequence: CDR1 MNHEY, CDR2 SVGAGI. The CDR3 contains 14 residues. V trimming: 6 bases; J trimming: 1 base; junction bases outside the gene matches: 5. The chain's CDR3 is CASRAGGGNTEAFF. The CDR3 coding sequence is TGTGCCAGCAGGGCAGGGGGAGGGAACACTGAAGCTTTCTTT.

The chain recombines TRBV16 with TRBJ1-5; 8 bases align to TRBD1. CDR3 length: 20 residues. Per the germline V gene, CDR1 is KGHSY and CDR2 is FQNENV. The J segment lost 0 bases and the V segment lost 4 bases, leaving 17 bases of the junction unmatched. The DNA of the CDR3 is TGTGCCAGCAGCCTAAAAGGTGGTAAGCAGGGGGCTGGTAGCAATCAGCCCCAGCATTTT. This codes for CASSLKGGKQGAGSNQPQHF.

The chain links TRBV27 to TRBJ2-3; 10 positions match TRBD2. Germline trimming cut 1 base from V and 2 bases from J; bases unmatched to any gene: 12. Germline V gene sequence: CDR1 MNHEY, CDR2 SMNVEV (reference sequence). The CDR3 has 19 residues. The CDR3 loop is CASSLFLAASGGHTDTQYF. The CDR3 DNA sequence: TGTGCCAGCAGTTTATTTCTAGCGGCTAGCGGGGGACACACAGATACGCAGTATTTT.